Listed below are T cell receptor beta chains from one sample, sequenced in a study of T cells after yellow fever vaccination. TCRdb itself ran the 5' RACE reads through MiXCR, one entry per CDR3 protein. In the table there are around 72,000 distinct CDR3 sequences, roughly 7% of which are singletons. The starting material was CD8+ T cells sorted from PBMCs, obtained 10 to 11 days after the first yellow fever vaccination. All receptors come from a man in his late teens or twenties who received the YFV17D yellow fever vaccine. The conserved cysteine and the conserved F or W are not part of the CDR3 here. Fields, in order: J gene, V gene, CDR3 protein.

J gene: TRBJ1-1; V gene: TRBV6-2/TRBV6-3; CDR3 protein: ASSYWGEAF
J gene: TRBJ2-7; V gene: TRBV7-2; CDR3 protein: ASRPSGVEQY
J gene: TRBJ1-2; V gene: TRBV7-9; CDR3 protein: ASSLLTGTDYGYT
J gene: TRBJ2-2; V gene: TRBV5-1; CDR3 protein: ASSRTSSFAGELF
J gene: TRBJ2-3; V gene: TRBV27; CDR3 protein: ASSLRGQGTDTQY
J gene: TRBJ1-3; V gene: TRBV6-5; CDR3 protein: ASSYSYRGSSGNTIY
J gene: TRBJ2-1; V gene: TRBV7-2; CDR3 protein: ASSQARNEQF
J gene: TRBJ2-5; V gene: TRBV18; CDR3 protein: ASSPPGQNKQETQY
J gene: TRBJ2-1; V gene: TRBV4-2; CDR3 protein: ASSQGGSGEQF
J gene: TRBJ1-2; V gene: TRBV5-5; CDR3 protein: ASSLPGYANYGYT
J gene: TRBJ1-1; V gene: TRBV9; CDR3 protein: ASSEGTGPGTEAF
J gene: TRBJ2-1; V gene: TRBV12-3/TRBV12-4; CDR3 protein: ASSFSSDNEQF
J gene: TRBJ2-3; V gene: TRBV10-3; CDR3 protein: ATRRGMDTQY
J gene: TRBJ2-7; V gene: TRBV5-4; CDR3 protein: ASSSLGFPYEQY
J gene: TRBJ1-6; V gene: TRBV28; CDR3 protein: ASSFLGGGENSPLH
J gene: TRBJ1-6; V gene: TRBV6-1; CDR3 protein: ASSRQVFTPLH
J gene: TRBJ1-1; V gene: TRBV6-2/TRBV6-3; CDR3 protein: ASQSGRMNTEAF
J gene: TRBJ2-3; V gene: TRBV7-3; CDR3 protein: ASSSTGGGTDTQY
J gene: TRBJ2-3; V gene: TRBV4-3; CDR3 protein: ASSLGTGATNTQY
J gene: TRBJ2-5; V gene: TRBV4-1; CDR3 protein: ASSHPGIAGRTTQY
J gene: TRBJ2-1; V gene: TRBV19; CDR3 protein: ASSTLRGTVNNEQF
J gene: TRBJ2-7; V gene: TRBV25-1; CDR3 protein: ASSVNHYEQY
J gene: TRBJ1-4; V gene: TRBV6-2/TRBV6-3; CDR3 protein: ASSYRDGEKLF
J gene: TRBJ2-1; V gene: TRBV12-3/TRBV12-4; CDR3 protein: ASSYSGAEQF
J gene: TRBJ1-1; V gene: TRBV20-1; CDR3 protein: SAPRQGRNTEAF
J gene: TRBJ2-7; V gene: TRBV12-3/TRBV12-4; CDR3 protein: ASSSLTSVSSYEQY
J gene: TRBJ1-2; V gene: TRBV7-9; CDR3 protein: ASSLATGHGYGYT
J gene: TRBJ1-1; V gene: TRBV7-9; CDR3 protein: ASSLVLGVTEAF
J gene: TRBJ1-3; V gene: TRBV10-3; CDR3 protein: AISARDRGNPGNTIY
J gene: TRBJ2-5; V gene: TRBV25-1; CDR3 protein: ASSVPTGGSQY
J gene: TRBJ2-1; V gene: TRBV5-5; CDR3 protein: ASSLGLAESSYNEQF
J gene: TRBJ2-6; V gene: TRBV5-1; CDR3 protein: ASSLFGAGANVLT
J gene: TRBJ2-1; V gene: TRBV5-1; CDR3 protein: ASSLEDQTGYEQF
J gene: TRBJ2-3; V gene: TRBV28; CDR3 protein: ATDPGQGTDTQY
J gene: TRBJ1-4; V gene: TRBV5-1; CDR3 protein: ASSPATGAKKLF
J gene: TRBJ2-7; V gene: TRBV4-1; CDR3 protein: ASSQGGFISYEQY
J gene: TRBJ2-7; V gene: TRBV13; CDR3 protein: ATGDRTYEQY
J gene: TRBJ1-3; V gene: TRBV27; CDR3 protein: ASSPRTGGEYTIY
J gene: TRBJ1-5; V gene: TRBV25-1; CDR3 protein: ASSELLRGPQH
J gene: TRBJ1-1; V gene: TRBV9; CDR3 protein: ASSVQGTNTEAF
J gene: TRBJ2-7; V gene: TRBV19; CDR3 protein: ASSIHRASNEQY
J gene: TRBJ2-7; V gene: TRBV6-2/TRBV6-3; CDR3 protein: AAARGPGPGEQY
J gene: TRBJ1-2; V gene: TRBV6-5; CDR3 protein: ASSYSAGPYGYT
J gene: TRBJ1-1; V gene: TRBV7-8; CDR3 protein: ASSFASEEAPTEAF
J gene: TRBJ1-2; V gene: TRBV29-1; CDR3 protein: SVAGDYGYT
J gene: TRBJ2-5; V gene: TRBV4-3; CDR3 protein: ASSQDRDYQETQY
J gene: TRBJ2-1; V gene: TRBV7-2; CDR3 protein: ASSLGPVNEQF
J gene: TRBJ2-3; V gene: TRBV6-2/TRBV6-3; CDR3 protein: ASSRGSSTDTQY
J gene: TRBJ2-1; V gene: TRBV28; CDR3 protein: ASSPGQVYNEQF
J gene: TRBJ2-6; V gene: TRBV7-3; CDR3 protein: ASSGDHGDRVTGANVLT
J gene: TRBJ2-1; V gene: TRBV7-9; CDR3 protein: ASSLSGGATNEQF
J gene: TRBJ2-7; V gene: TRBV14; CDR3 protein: ASSIMGASYEQY
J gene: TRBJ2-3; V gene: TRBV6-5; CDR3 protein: ATMILDTQY
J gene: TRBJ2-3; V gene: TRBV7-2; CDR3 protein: AYNPPGLGTDTQY
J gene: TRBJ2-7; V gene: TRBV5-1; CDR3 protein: ASSSGDSSYEQY
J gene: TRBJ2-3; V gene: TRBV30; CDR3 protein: ACRGLRGADTQY
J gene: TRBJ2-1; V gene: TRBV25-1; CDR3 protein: ASSPGSYNEQF